The next 15 T cell receptor beta chains were all read from a single sample in a study of blood T cell repertoires in COVID-19. Here immunoSEQ multiplex PCR was the method, and the copy in TCRdb shows in-frame clones only, minus some. Of some 410,000 clones detected, over 75% appear once; the ten largest clones hold over 0.9%. Sequencing input: PBMCs or T cells enriched from blood (not recorded which). These TCRs come from a young woman with acute COVID-19.

This chain uses TRBV11-2 with TRBJ1-1, with a weak D call TRBD1 (5 bases). This CDR3 comprises 17 residues. Germline values: CDR1 SGHAT, CDR2 FQNNGV. Trimming pared 5 bases from V and 6 bases from J, leaving 25 bases between. In DNA, the CDR3 is TGTGCCAGCAGCCGGAAGTACAAGGGGAGGGACGGACCTGAAGCTTTCTTT. Translating it yields CASSRKYKGRDGPEAFF.

This clone is a singleton in its sample. The rearrangement uses TRBV5-1 and TRBJ1-4, with unresolved D. CDR3 length: 13 amino acids. The germline V gene encodes CDR1 SGHRS and CDR2 YFSETQ. With 4 bases removed from V and 2 bases from J, the gap between germline ends came to 6 bases. The CDR3 DNA reads as TGCGCCAGCAGCCCAACTACTAATGAAAAACTGTTTTTT. Encoded protein: CASSPTTNEKLFF.

The chain couples TRBV6-1 to TRBJ2-3, with D perhaps matching TRBD2 (6 bases). CDR3 length equals 14 residues. Trimming stripped 5 bases from V and 6 bases from J, with 15 bases between. In germline, CDR1 is MNHNS, CDR2 SASEGT. DNA for the CDR3: TGTGCCAGCAGTTCTCTAGGGACTCGGGATACGCAGTATTTT. Translation: CASSSLGTRDTQYF.

This rearrangement joins TRBV6-5 to TRBJ1-2, with 8 bases that match TRBD1. CDR3 size: 15 residues. Germline V lookup: CDR1 MNHEY, CDR2 SVGAGI. Unmatched junction bases numbered 11, after V lost 8 bases and J lost 3 bases. CDR3 amino acids: CASLGQVSLYYGYTF. In DNA form, the CDR3 reads TGTGCCAGCCTGGGACAGGTTTCTCTGTACTATGGCTACACCTTC.

The gene calls are TRBV2 and TRBJ1-4; 7 nucleotides line up with TRBD1. V was clipped by 8 bases and J by 7 bases; unmatched bases: 10. The CDR3 length is 14 residues. In germline, CDR1 is SNHLY, CDR2 FYNNEI. The CDR3 DNA sequence: TGTGCCAGCGGGCGACAGGGTCCGGCTGAAAAACTGTTTTTT. It translates to CASGRQGPAEKLFF.

The chain uses TRBV14 and TRBJ1-1; TRBD1 might be the D (5 bases). V was cut by 4 bases and J by 4 bases, with 13 bases left in between. This CDR3 spans 14 amino acids. The germline CDR1 and CDR2 sequences are SGHDN and FVKESK. The CDR3 reads CASSRPGHLTEAFF. The CDR3 DNA reads TGTGCCAGCAGCCGTCCAGGGCACCTCACTGAAGCTTTCTTT.

This chain uses TRBV2 with TRBJ2-1, with TRBD2 matching 13 bases. Germline CDR1 SNHLY, CDR2 FYNNEI. The CDR3 has 15 amino acids. The V segment lost 6 bases and the J segment 5 bases; nucleotides outside the gene matches: 4. In nucleotides, the CDR3 is TGTGCCAGCAGGGAGACTAGCGGGGGGAACAATGAGCAGTTCTTC. Its translation is CASRETSGGNNEQFF.

V and J are TRBV4-1 and TRBJ1-2; 8 bases align to TRBD1. The germline gives CDR1 MGHRA, CDR2 YSYEKL. The CDR3 has 13 amino acids. V lost 4 bases and J lost 4; bases outside the gene matches: 2. Here the CDR3 DNA reads TGCGCCAGCAGCCGGACAGGGACCTATGGCTACACCTTC. Its translation is CASSRTGTYGYTF.

This clone has only one observation. V is TRBV7-9 and J is TRBJ1-2; a weak D match, TRBD1 (6 bases). This CDR3 comprises 12 residues. Germline-derived CDR1 and CDR2 are SEHNR and FQNEAQ (reference sequence). The V end was cut by 5 bases, the J end by 8 bases, with 12 bases between. The CDR3 reads CASSPTGVGYTF. CDR3 nucleotides: TGTGCCAGCAGCCCGACAGGCGTAGGCTACACCTTC.

V and J are TRBV5-6 and TRBJ1-6, with D possibly matching TRBD1 (6 bases). Between the trimmed V and J ends, which lost 1 base and 8 bases, there was a span of 16 bases. This CDR3 region has 16 residues. Germline CDR1 reads SGHDT; CDR2 reads YYEEEE. The CDR3 DNA reads as TGTGCCAGCAGCTTGCAGGGGCATAGTGGTTATTCACCCCTCCACTTT. Protein: CASSLQGHSGYSPLHF.

This chain connects TRBV7-9 to TRBJ2-2; unclear D gene. Germline V lookup: CDR1 SEHNR, CDR2 FQNEAQ (reference sequence). The CDR3 has 15 residues. V was shortened by 5 bases and J by 1 base, with 11 bases between the two germline ends. CDR3 in amino acids: CASSPVPLNTGELFF. In DNA form, the CDR3 reads TGTGCCAGCAGCCCGGTCCCGTTGAACACCGGGGAGCTGTTTTTT.

Note on this clone: The same CDR3 is also encoded by other DNA sequences in this sample. V usage is TRBV6-2 or TRBV6-3 and J usage is TRBJ1-4; D is perhaps TRBD1 (6 bases). The CDR3 length is 14 residues. Trimming left V 2 bases short and J 8 bases short, with 12 bases between. The germline V gene encodes CDR1 MNHEY and CDR2 SVGEGT. CDR3 loop: CASSYGGADEKLFF. Written as DNA, the CDR3 is TGTGCCAGCAGTTACGGGGGCGCGGACGAAAAACTGTTTTTT.

The chain joins TRBV4-2 to TRBJ1-6; perhaps TRBD1 as D (5 bases). Germline values: CDR1 LGHNA, CDR2 YNFKEQ. The CDR3 covers 19 residues. Trimming left V 0 bases short and J 8 bases short, with 23 bases between. In DNA, the CDR3 is TGTGCCAGCAGCCAAGATCCCGGGGGGAAAGGCCAAAGGGATTCACCCCTCCACTTT. This codes for CASSQDPGGKGQRDSPLHF.

This chain joins TRBV5-1 and TRBJ1-1; 12 bases align to TRBD1. The V and J ends lost 7 bases and 3 bases, in that order; junction bases with no gene match: 1. Germline V gene lookup returns CDR1 SGHRS and CDR2 YFSETQ. The CDR3 sequence is 13 residues long. The CDR3 region is CASGTGGYTEAFF. The CDR3 nucleotides read TGCGCCAGCGGGACAGGGGGCTACACTGAAGCTTTCTTT. The full variable domain, its missing parts supplied by reference TRBV5-1 and TRBJ1-1, is KAGVTQTPRYLIKTRGQQVTLSCSPISGHRSVSWYQQTPGQGLQFLFEYFSETQRNKGNFPGRFSGRQFSNSRSEMNVSTLELGDSALYLCASGTGGYTEAFFGQGTRLTVV.

J is TRBJ1-4 and V is TRBV6-5; TRBD1 agrees at 9 bases. Trimming at V came to 6 bases and at J to 8 bases, leaving 7 bases not matched to a gene. CDR3 size: 14 residues. CDR1 MNHEY and CDR2 SVGAGI come from the germline V gene. The CDR3: CASRTGGVGEKLFF. The CDR3 nucleotides are TGTGCCAGCAGAACAGGGGGCGTCGGGGAAAAACTGTTTTTT.